The 18 T cell receptor beta chains in this list originate from one sample, sequenced in a study of identical twins. TCRdb redid the calling of the 5' RACE reads with MiXCR, one entry per CDR3 protein. Of around 250,000 distinct CDR3 sequences in the sample, about 9% were seen once. In addition, the sample was reused for a study of yellow fever vaccine responses in identical twins.

The sample was CD8+ T cells sorted from blood. The receptor set was obtained from a woman aged 18-30 years in good health.

The sample holds many counts of this clonotype. This chain connects TRBV4-1 to TRBJ2-7, with D maybe TRBD1 (5 bases). The V gene's germline CDR1 is MGHRA and CDR2 YSYEKL. The CDR3 is made up of 13 amino acids. Trimming took 8 bases from V and 4 from J, leaving 15 bases between them. CDR3: CASSPGSLYEQYF. The DNA for the CDR3 is TGCGCCAGCTCTCCAGGGTCATTGTACGAGCAGTACTTC.

V gene TRBV12-3 or TRBV12-4 combines with J gene TRBJ2-7, with unresolved D. Deletions cut 4 bases from V and 4 bases from J, with 20 bases between. CDR3 length equals 16 residues. The CDR3 DNA follows: TGTGCCAGCAGTTCTCATATAAGTCGGTACCAATACGAGCAGTACTTC. Amino acid sequence: CASSSHISRYQYEQYF.

Only a few counts were recorded for this clonotype. The chain uses TRBV4-1 and TRBJ2-2, with unresolved D. CDR3 size: 14 residues. From germline, CDR1 is MGHRA and CDR2 YSYEKL. With 4 bases removed from V and 3 bases from J, the gap between germline ends came to 9 bases. The CDR3 sequence: CASSPIRDTGELFF. The CDR3 DNA reads TGCGCCAGCAGCCCCATTCGGGACACCGGGGAGCTGTTTTTT.

The chain links TRBV6-1 to TRBJ2-5, with D perhaps TRBD2 (6 bases). Trimming stripped 4 bases from V and 4 bases from J, with 16 bases between. Per germline, CDR1 MNHNS and CDR2 SASEGT. The CDR3 runs to 15 residues. The CDR3 DNA reads TGTGCCAGCAGTGGGCCCGGGGTGGGGGGAGAGACCCAGTACTTC. This translates into CASSGPGVGGETQYF.

CDR3 residues: CASSGGTGLTYEQYF. Written as DNA, the CDR3 is TGTGCCAGTAGTGGTGGGACAGGGCTGACCTACGAGCAGTACTTC. The chain employs TRBV19 and TRBJ2-7; the match to TRBD1 covers 9 bases. The CDR3 sequence is 15 residues long. V lost 5 bases to trimming and J lost 2 bases; unmatched junction nucleotides: 7. Germline V CDR1 and CDR2: LNHDA, SQIVND (reference sequence).

This clonotype was counted between two and nine times. The chain recombines TRBV5-6 with TRBJ2-7, with 8 bases lining up with TRBD2. Losses at the gene ends were 2 bases for V and 3 bases for J; bases not matched to a gene: 4. The length of the CDR3 is 14 residues. Germline loops: CDR1 SGHDT, CDR2 YYEEEE. As DNA, the CDR3 is TGTGCCAGCAGCTTAGTACTAGCGGACTACGAGCAGTACTTC. It is translated as CASSLVLADYEQYF.

This clonotype was counted a few times. This chain connects TRBV7-8 to TRBJ1-4; D not certain. Germline V gene sequence: CDR1 SGHVS, CDR2 FQNEAQ. V was shortened by 4 bases and J by 3 bases, with 12 bases between the two germline ends. This CDR3 has 15 amino acids. Written as DNA, the CDR3 is TGTGCCAGCAGCTCCGGGTCTCATTCTAATGAAAAACTGTTTTTT. Translating it yields CASSSGSHSNEKLFF. The whole variable domain, remainder taken from reference TRBV7-8 and TRBJ1-4, is GAGVSQSPRYKVAKRGQDVALRCDPISGHVSLFWYQQALGQGPEFLTYFQNEAQLDKSGLPSDRFFAERPEGSVSTLKIQRTQQEDSAVYLCASSSGSHSNEKLFFGSGTQLSVL.

This clonotype has more than one count but fewer than ten. The CDR3 region has the DNA TGTGCCAGCAGCTTGGCCTTGGCACCCCTCCACTTT. Translation: CASSLALAPLHF. J is TRBJ1-6 and V is TRBV5-6; no firm D call. Trimming took 0 bases from V and 11 from J, leaving 6 bases between them. The CDR3 loop spans 12 amino acids. Germline loops: CDR1 SGHDT, CDR2 YYEEEE.

Many counts were recorded for this clonotype. This chain links TRBV20-1 with TRBJ2-7; D is ambiguous. Trimming cost V 3 bases and J 0 bases, with 9 bases left between them. The germline CDR1 and CDR2 sequences are DFQATT and SNEGSKA (reference sequence). CDR3 length equals 13 residues. The CDR3 reads CSASPRNSYEQYF. The CDR3 DNA follows: TGCAGTGCTAGCCCCAGGAACTCCTACGAGCAGTACTTC.

This clonotype was picked up many times. The rearrangement links TRBV7-9 to TRBJ2-2; D is unclear. Germline values: CDR1 SEHNR, CDR2 FQNEAQ (reference sequence). Trimming shortened V by 5 bases and J by 6 bases, and 16 bases separated the two germline ends. CDR3 length: 15 amino acids. The CDR3 DNA reads as TGTGCCAGCAGCCACGGGCTCCGATCCCCCGGGGAGCTGTTTTTT. Protein product: CASSHGLRSPGELFF.

This sequence joins TRBV6-5 and TRBJ1-5, with TRBD1 as a possible D gene (5 bases). V lost 2 bases and J lost 7, with 9 bases in between. The germline V gene has CDR1 MNHEY and CDR2 SVGAGI. This CDR3 comprises 13 residues. The CDR3 sequence is CASSYRGGQPQHF. CDR3 nucleotide sequence: TGTGCCAGCAGTTACAGGGGAGGGCAGCCCCAGCATTTT.

The chain combines TRBV20-1 with TRBJ2-5, with a tentative D call TRBD2 (6 bases). V lost 4 bases, J lost 5 bases, and 29 bases lay in between. CDR1 is DFQATT and CDR2 is SNEGSKA in the germline V gene (reference sequence). The CDR3 contains 18 residues. The chain's CDR3 is CSAIRRQGDLGGDETQYF. CDR3 nucleotides: TGCAGTGCTATCCGGCGGCAAGGGGACCTGGGGGGAGATGAGACCCAGTACTTC.

This clonotype was seen a handful of times. The V gene is TRBV24-1, the J gene TRBJ2-7; the D gene is possibly TRBD2 (5 bases). Germline CDR1 and CDR2: KGHDR and SFDVKD. V lost 7 bases, J lost 5 bases, and 14 bases lay in between. The CDR3 runs to 13 residues. In DNA, the CDR3 is TGTGCCACCAGCGCTGGACTTATTGACGAGCAGTACTTC. Translating it yields CATSAGLIDEQYF.

This clonotype was picked up a small number of times. V gene TRBV27 combines with J gene TRBJ2-7; 7 nucleotides match TRBD2. Germline V gives CDR1 MNHEY, CDR2 SMNVEV (reference sequence). The CDR3 sequence is 18 residues long. Trimming took 0 bases from V and 2 from J; bases not matched to a gene: 13. In DNA, the CDR3 is TGTGCCAGCAGTTTATCTTTTGGATTCCCTAGCGGCACCTACGAGCAGTACTTC. It specifies CASSLSFGFPSGTYEQYF.

This clonotype has a count of ten or more. The gene calls are TRBV7-9 and TRBJ2-3; 8 bases agree with TRBD2. In germline, CDR1 is SEHNR, CDR2 FQNEAQ (reference sequence). The trim removed 6 bases at V and 4 bases at J, leaving 6 bases unmatched. The CDR3 covers 14 residues. The CDR3 region is CASSGGGRSDTQYF. DNA of the CDR3: TGTGCCAGCAGTGGCGGGGGGAGGTCAGATACGCAGTATTTT.

This clonotype was seen repeatedly, ten times or more. The V gene is TRBV29-1, the J gene TRBJ2-3, with 7 bases aligning to TRBD2. V trimming: 5 bases; J trimming: 0 bases; junction bases outside the gene matches: 5. Per germline, CDR1 SQVTM and CDR2 ANQGSEA. This CDR3 is built from 14 residues. CDR3 bases: TGCAGCGTTCCAGCGGGGACTAGCACAGATACGCAGTATTTT. Its translation is CSVPAGTSTDTQYF.

The sample holds many counts of this clonotype. The CDR3 bases are TGTGCCAGCGGATCCCGGGACAGGGGTTACGAGCAGTACTTC. Translation: CASGSRDRGYEQYF. The gene calls are TRBV27 and TRBJ2-7, with 10 positions matching TRBD1. The length of the CDR3 is 14 residues. With V trimmed by 8 bases and J by 4 bases, 8 bases remained unmatched. Germline loops: CDR1 MNHEY, CDR2 SMNVEV (reference sequence).

The chain carries TRBV4-3 and TRBJ2-7, with a weak D call TRBD2 (6 bases). Trimming shortened V by 0 bases and J by 0 bases, and 15 bases separated the two germline ends. Germline V gives CDR1 LGHNA, CDR2 YSLEER. This CDR3 has 17 amino acids. The CDR3 bases are TGCGCCAGCAGCCAAGATAGTGGGGACTCGCCCTCCTACGAGCAGTACTTC. As protein: CASSQDSGDSPSYEQYF.